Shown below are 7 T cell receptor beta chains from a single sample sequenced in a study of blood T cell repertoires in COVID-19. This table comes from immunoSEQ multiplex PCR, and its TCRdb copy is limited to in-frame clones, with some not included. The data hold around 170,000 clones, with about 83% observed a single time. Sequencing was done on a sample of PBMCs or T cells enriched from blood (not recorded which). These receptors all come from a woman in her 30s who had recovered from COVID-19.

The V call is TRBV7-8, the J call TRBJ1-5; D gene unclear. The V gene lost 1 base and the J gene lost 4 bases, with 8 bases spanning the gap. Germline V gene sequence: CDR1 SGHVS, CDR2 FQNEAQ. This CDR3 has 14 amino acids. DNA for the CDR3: TGTGCCAGCAGCTTAGGTCGGGTTAATCAGCCCCAGCATTTT. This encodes CASSLGRVNQPQHF.

Here the CDR3 DNA reads TGTGCCAGCTCACCCATCCTAGCGGGAGGCCATGAGCAGTTCTTC. This gives the protein CASSPILAGGHEQFF. The chain has TRBV18 and TRBJ2-1, with 11 positions matching TRBD2. Germline-derived CDR1 and CDR2 are KGHSH and LQKENI. CDR3 size: 15 residues. V gave up 3 bases and J gave up 8 bases; unmatched junction bases: 6.

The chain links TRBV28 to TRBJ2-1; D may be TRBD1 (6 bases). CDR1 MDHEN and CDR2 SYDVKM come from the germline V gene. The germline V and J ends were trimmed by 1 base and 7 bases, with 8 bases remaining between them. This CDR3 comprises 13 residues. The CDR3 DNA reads TGTGCCAGCAGTTTATACGGGACAAATGAGCAGTTCTTC. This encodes CASSLYGTNEQFF.

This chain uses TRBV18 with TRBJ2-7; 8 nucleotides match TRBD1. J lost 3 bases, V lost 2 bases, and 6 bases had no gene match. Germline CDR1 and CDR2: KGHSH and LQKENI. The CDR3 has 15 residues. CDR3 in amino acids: CASSPRTGLSYEQYF. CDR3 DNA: TGTGCCAGCTCACCAAGGACAGGGCTGAGCTACGAGCAGTACTTC.

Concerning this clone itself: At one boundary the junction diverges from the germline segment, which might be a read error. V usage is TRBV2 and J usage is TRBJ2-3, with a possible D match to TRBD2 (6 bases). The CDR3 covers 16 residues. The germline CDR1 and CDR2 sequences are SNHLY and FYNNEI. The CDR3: CASSKRSPTSTDTRYF. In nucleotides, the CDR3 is TGTGCCAGCAGTAAAAGGAGTCCAACTAGCACAGATACGCGGTATTTT.

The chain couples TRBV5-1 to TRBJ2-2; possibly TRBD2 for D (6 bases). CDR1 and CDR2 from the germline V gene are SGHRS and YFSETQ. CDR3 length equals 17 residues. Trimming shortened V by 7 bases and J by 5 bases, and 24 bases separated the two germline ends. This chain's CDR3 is CASDTGGRGISTGELFF. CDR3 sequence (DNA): TGCGCCAGCGACACTGGGGGTCGCGGGATATCAACCGGGGAGCTGTTTTTT.

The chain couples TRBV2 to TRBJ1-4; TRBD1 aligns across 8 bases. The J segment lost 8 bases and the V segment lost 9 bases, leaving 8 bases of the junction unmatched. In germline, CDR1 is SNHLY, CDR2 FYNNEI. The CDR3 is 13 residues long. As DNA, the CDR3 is TGTGCCAGATCCGGGACAGGAGTAGAAAAACTGTTTTTT. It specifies CARSGTGVEKLFF. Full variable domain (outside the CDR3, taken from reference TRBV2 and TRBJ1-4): EPEVTQTPSHQVTQMGQEVILRCVPISNHLYFYWYRQILGQKVEFLVSFYNNEISEKSEIFDDQFSVERPDGSNFTLKIRSTKLEDSAMYFCARSGTGVEKLFFGSGTQLSVL.